Below are 7 T cell receptor beta chains sequenced from a single sample in a study of Tregs in tolerant kidney transplant recipients (dated by TCRdb to the late 2010s). The library was built by means of the immunoSEQ multiplex PCR assay. TCRdb holds this immuneACCESS table with in-frame rearrangements only. Some clones are missing; in checked studies, unresolved V genes explain under half, and the rest has no known cause. Per the sample table, the count is 45,000 to 55,000 clones. The ten largest account for 0.85% of the sample. Explained via the paper, the time point label denotes: blood sample drawn before combined kidney and bone marrow transplant. Source: CD4+ T cells from blood, taken before the transplant. The receptor source for this set is a human donor who received a combined kidney and bone marrow transplant.

With respect to this clone: The read halts 3 residues ahead of the CDR3 end, with the missing end drawn from the germline J gene. The chain employs TRBV30 and TRBJ2-6, with D tentatively TRBD1 (5 bases). The germline V gene has CDR1 GTSNPN and CDR2 SVGIG (reference sequence). The CDR3 consists of 15 residues. V gave up 0 bases and J gave up 3 bases, with 9 bases separating them. CDR3 in amino acids: CAWSVSGFGANVLTF. The sequenced part of the CDR3 DNA is TGTGCCTGGAGTGTATCAGGGTTTGGGGCCAACGTC. Together with reference TRBV30 and TRBJ2-6, the CDR3 gives the full variable domain: SQTIHQWPATLVQPVGSPLSLECTVEGTSNPNLYWYRQAAGRGLQLLFYSVGIGQISSEVPQNLSASRPQDRQFILSSKKLLLSDSGFYLCAWSVSGFGANVLTFGAGSRLTVL.

For this clone: The CDR3 end lies 3 residues beyond the end of the read and is filled in from the germline J gene. The rearrangement uses TRBV20-1 and TRBJ1-2; 8 bases agree with TRBD1. This CDR3 region has 15 residues. CDR1 is DFQATT, CDR2 SNEGSKA, per germline (reference sequence). V lost 0 bases, J lost 4 bases, and 7 bases stayed unmatched. Here the CDR3 reads CSARDPQGAVYGYTF. CDR3 DNA (partial): TGCAGTGCTAGAGATCCCCAGGGGGCGGTCTATGGC.

This CDR3 reads CASSIGTGGTYGYTF. CDR3 DNA (partial): TGTGCCAGTAGTATCGGGACAGGGGGCACCTATGGC. The chain is built from TRBV19 and TRBJ1-2, with 12 positions matching TRBD1. Coverage ceases 3 residues before the CDR3 finishes, and the germline J gene fills in the end. This CDR3 is 15 amino acids long. Per germline, CDR1 LNHDA and CDR2 SQIVND (reference sequence). Trimming took 3 bases from V and 4 from J; bases not matched to a gene: 3.

For this clone: The observed sequence ends 3 residues before the CDR3 terminus, with the missing tail filled in from the germline J gene. The J gene is TRBJ1-5, the V gene TRBV20-1; TRBD1 is a possible D gene (6 bases). The CDR3 sequence is 14 residues long. Trimming removed 1 base at V and 2 bases at J, with 9 bases between. Germline assignment: CDR1 DFQATT and CDR2 SNEGSKA (reference sequence). CDR3 bases read: TGCAGTGCTAGAGGTCGGACAGGCAATCAGCCC. Translation gives CSARGRTGNQP. The full CDR3 protein reads CSARGRTGNQPQHF.

The part of the CDR3 DNA that was read is TGTGCCTGGAGTATGACAGGGCCAAATCAGCCC. Its translation is CAWSMTGPNQP. In full, the CDR3 is CAWSMTGPNQPQHF. The chain employs TRBV30 and TRBJ1-5; TRBD1 matches at 7 bases. The CDR3 extends 3 residues past the end of the read, so its final part is completed from the germline J gene. CDR3 size: 14 residues. Germline values: CDR1 GTSNPN, CDR2 SVGIG (reference sequence). V lost 2 bases to trimming and J lost 4 bases; unmatched junction nucleotides: 5.

Worth noting for this clone: The CDR3 goes on 3 residues after the read ends, and that part is filled in from the germline J gene. The J gene is TRBJ2-7, the V gene TRBV19; a possible D gene is TRBD1 (5 bases). V lost 5 bases and J lost 0, with 11 bases in between. This CDR3 has 14 residues. CDR1 and CDR2 from the germline V gene are LNHDA and SQIVND (reference sequence). Incomplete CDR3 DNA: TGTGCCAGTAGTCTAAACAGGTTCTCCTACGAG. Translating gives CASSLNRFSYE. The complete CDR3 protein is CASSLNRFSYEQYF.

The CDR3 bases that were read are TGTGCCAGTAGTATGGGACACCGGACAAAGACTAACTATGGC. Its translation: CASSMGHRTKTNYG. From start to end, the CDR3 is CASSMGHRTKTNYGYTF. This sequence joins TRBV19 and TRBJ1-2; perhaps TRBD1 as D (6 bases). The read is 3 residues too short to cover the CDR3 end, so that end is filled in from the germline J gene. CDR1 is LNHDA, CDR2 SQIVND, per germline (reference sequence). Trimming stripped 3 bases from V and 0 bases from J, with 17 bases between. The CDR3 runs 17 residues.